The subject of this entry is one T cell receptor beta chain. Its specificity is unknown. This sample was included in a study of shared clonotypes between healthy human individuals. Produced via immunoSEQ multiplex PCR; TCRdb's table is partial and in-frame only. The sample yields roughly 650,000 clones, 95% to 96% seen once. Germline CDR1 reads PRHDT; CDR2 reads FYEKMQ (reference sequence). Trimming cost V 4 bases and J 0 bases, with 19 bases left between them. The CDR3 extends over 17 amino acids. CD45RO-negative, CCR7-selected cells formed the naive CD8 fraction, which excluded terminally differentiated effector memory CD45RA+ cells. All donors were Caucasian adults living in Nashville, Tennessee. Study-wide results and caveats: How much donors shared clonotypes was expected to be affected by sequencing depth. What limited the represented genetic and exposure-history diversity was the small number of donors.

The chain links TRBV13 to TRBJ2-7; no reliable D call. The source of this sequence is a woman aged 25-40 years in good health. Sequencing used naive CD8+ T cells sorted from blood. The CDR3 loop reads CASSSLTSEQSSYEQYF. CDR3 DNA: TGTGCCAGCAGCTCTCTAACCTCGGAGCAGAGCTCCTACGAGCAGTACTTC.